A single sample is the source of the 32 T cell receptor beta chains below, sequenced in a study of blood T cell repertoires in COVID-19. The method was immunoSEQ multiplex PCR; TCRdb's version includes in-frame clones alone and lacks a portion of them. The repertoire holds about 130,000 clones, roughly three quarters seen once, with 30% to 45% in the top ten. The sequenced sample was peripheral blood. These receptors were collected from a man in his forties or fifties with active or convalescent COVID-19.

This chain links TRBV27 with TRBJ2-1, with a possible D match to TRBD2 (5 bases). The length of the CDR3 is 16 residues. V lost 3 bases and J 1 base, leaving 13 bases between the germline ends. Germline-derived CDR1 and CDR2 are MNHEY and SMNVEV (reference sequence). CDR3: CASSFPPGESYNEQFF. CDR3 nucleotides: TGTGCCAGCAGTTTCCCCCCCGGGGAATCCTACAATGAGCAGTTCTTC.

The rearrangement links TRBV19 to TRBJ2-2, with D perhaps matching TRBD1 (6 bases). The V end was cut by 8 bases, the J end by 5 bases, with 12 bases between. This CDR3 is built from 13 residues. CDR1 and CDR2 (germline): LNHDA, SQIVND (reference sequence). The CDR3 reads CASRTVRTGELFF. The CDR3 DNA reads TGTGCCAGTCGGACAGTGAGAACCGGGGAGCTGTTTTTT.

This clone was detected only once. The rearrangement links TRBV28 to TRBJ1-1; 7 bases line up with TRBD1. Trimming took 6 bases from V and 0 from J; bases not matched to a gene: 1. The germline V gene has CDR1 MDHEN and CDR2 SYDVKM. The CDR3 is made up of 13 amino acids. The CDR3 nucleotides are TGTGCCAGCAGAACAGGGGTGAACACTGAAGCTTTCTTT. Its protein product is CASRTGVNTEAFF. Using reference TRBV28 and TRBJ1-1 for the parts outside the CDR3, the full variable domain is DVKVTQSSRYLVKRTGEKVFLECVQDMDHENMFWYRQDPGLGLRLIYFSYDVKMKEKGDIPEGYSVSREKKERFSLILESASTNQTSMYLCASRTGVNTEAFFGQGTRLTVV.

The chain recombines TRBV6-5 with TRBJ2-7, with D possibly matching TRBD1 (5 bases). V lost 5 bases and J lost 3, with 17 bases in between. Germline V gene sequence: CDR1 MNHEY, CDR2 SVGAGI. This CDR3 has 15 residues. CDR3: CASSPQWGAHYEQYF. The CDR3 DNA follows: TGTGCCAGCAGTCCCCAGTGGGGCGCACACTACGAGCAGTACTTC.

The CDR3 sequence is CASKPTGSNEKLFF. The DNA of the CDR3 is TGTGCCAGCAAGCCTACCGGGTCAAATGAAAAACTGTTTTTT. The genes are TRBV27 and TRBJ1-4; D remains unclear. V dropped 7 bases and J dropped 5 bases, with 14 bases sitting between them. CDR1 is MNHEY and CDR2 is SMNVEV in the germline V gene (reference sequence). The length of the CDR3 is 14 residues.

The chain joins TRBV5-4 to TRBJ1-4, with D possibly matching TRBD1 (5 bases). Germline V gene data show CDR1 as SGHNT and CDR2 as YYREEE (reference sequence). The CDR3 is made up of 15 amino acids. Between the trimmed V and J ends, which lost 4 bases and 0 bases, there was a span of 10 bases. The CDR3 protein is CASSPDTSTNEKLFF. The CDR3, as DNA: TGTGCCAGCAGCCCGGACACTTCAACTAATGAAAAACTGTTTTTT.

The J gene is TRBJ1-1, the V gene TRBV3-1 (or the pseudogene TRBV3-2), with a weak D call TRBD1 (6 bases). The CDR3 covers 12 residues. Trimming stripped 4 bases from V and 6 bases from J, with 9 bases between. Germline CDR1 LGHDT, CDR2 YNNKEL (reference sequence). The CDR3 loop is CASSLDRSEAFF. The DNA of the CDR3 is TGTGCCAGCAGCCTCGACAGGTCTGAAGCTTTCTTT.

The chain combines TRBV28 with TRBJ1-2; D might be TRBD1 (5 bases). The CDR3 has 13 amino acids. CDR1 is MDHEN and CDR2 is SYDVKM in the germline V gene. The germline V and J ends were trimmed by 7 bases and 8 bases, with 17 bases remaining between them. The CDR3 nucleotides are TGTGCCAGCACAGGGATGTCGATAGGAGGCTACACCTTC. Amino acids: CASTGMSIGGYTF.

This clone was picked up a small number of times. The gene calls are TRBV14 and TRBJ1-6; D remains unclear. CDR3 length equals 13 residues. V lost 1 base and J 8 bases, leaving 6 bases between the germline ends. Germline lookup yields CDR1 SGHDN and CDR2 FVKESK. The CDR3: CASSQAIHSPLHF. The CDR3 nucleotides are TGTGCCAGCAGCCAAGCTATACATTCACCCCTCCACTTT.

V gene TRBV6-5 combines with J gene TRBJ1-1; TRBD1 might be the D (5 bases). Germline values: CDR1 MNHEY, CDR2 SVGAGI. Trimming left V 3 bases short and J 0 bases short, with 8 bases between. The CDR3 runs 14 residues. CDR3 amino acids: CASSYRGMNTEAFF. CDR3 nucleotide sequence: TGTGCCAGCAGTTATAGGGGAATGAACACTGAAGCTTTCTTT.

The chain has TRBV29-1 and TRBJ1-4; weak D call: TRBD1 (5 bases). V was trimmed by 5 bases and J by 17 bases, leaving 18 bases between them. The CDR3 sequence is 11 residues long. Germline CDR1 and CDR2: SQVTM and ANQGSEA. DNA of the CDR3: TGCAGCGTTTTTGGAGACAGCTTACAATTTTTT. The encoded protein is CSVFGDSLQFF.

The V gene is TRBV24-1, the J gene TRBJ1-2; D perhaps matches TRBD1 (6 bases). Germline V CDR1 and CDR2: KGHDR, SFDVKD. V dropped 9 bases and J dropped 6 bases, with 19 bases sitting between them. This CDR3 is 14 amino acids long. Written as DNA, the CDR3 is TGTGCCACCGCCCAGGGGCAGGGACGGGATGGCTACACCTTC. This codes for CATAQGQGRDGYTF.

This clone has a handful of counts. The CDR3 loop is CASSPQGPVNTEAFF. In DNA, the CDR3 is TGTGCCAGCAGTCCCCAGGGGCCGGTGAACACTGAAGCTTTCTTT. V usage is TRBV6-5 and J usage is TRBJ1-1, with D tentatively TRBD1 (6 bases). Germline V gene sequence: CDR1 MNHEY, CDR2 SVGAGI. V lost 5 bases and J 0 bases, leaving 13 bases between the germline ends. The CDR3 sequence is 15 residues long.

This rearrangement joins TRBV5-1 to TRBJ1-2, with D unresolved. Looked up from germline, CDR1 is SGHRS and CDR2 is YFSETQ. Trimming stripped 0 bases from V and 8 bases from J, with 14 bases between. The length of the CDR3 is 14 residues. CDR3 in amino acids: CASSLEMTSQGYTF. The DNA for the CDR3 is TGCGCCAGCAGCTTGGAAATGACTTCGCAGGGCTACACCTTC.

V and J are TRBV28 and TRBJ2-7; 7 bases map to TRBD1. With 3 bases clipped from V and 3 bases from J, the junction kept 17 bases outside the gene matches. The CDR3 has 18 residues. Germline V gene lookup returns CDR1 MDHEN and CDR2 SYDVKM. The CDR3 sequence: CASSLDRDRVLGNYEQYF. CDR3 DNA sequence: TGTGCCAGCAGTTTGGACCGGGACAGAGTTTTGGGAAACTACGAGCAGTACTTC.

The genes are TRBV6-5 and TRBJ2-2, with TRBD1 matching over 9 bases. The CDR3 has 15 residues. Germline V CDR1 and CDR2: MNHEY, SVGAGI. J was trimmed by 7 bases and V by 7 bases; bases with no gene match: 10. The CDR3: CASKQGASRNGELFF. The CDR3 DNA reads TGTGCCAGCAAACAGGGGGCTAGTCGAAACGGGGAGCTGTTTTTT.

The chain joins TRBV27 to TRBJ1-2; D is undetermined. The germline gives CDR1 MNHEY, CDR2 SMNVEV (reference sequence). Trimming removed 6 bases at V and 4 bases at J, with 6 bases between. The CDR3 consists of 11 residues. This chain's CDR3 is CASSPGYGYTF. In DNA form, the CDR3 reads TGTGCCAGCAGCCCAGGCTATGGCTACACCTTC.

CDR3 region: CSVRVARDEKLFF. The CDR3 nucleotides are TGCAGCGTCAGGGTCGCCCGGGATGAAAAACTGTTTTTT. The V and J genes are TRBV29-1 and TRBJ1-4; the D gene is possibly TRBD1 (5 bases). Trimming took off 6 bases at V and 6 bases at J, with 14 bases between the two ends. Looked up from germline, CDR1 is SQVTM and CDR2 is ANQGSEA. This CDR3 spans 13 amino acids.

V and J are TRBV7-6 and TRBJ2-3; 8 bases line up with TRBD2. Trimming at V came to 4 bases and at J to 4 bases, leaving 4 bases not matched to a gene. This CDR3 is built from 14 residues. Germline-derived CDR1 and CDR2 are SGHVS and FNYEAQ. The CDR3 bases are TGTGCCAGCAGCTATAGCGGGATCGCAGATACGCAGTATTTT. This sequence encodes CASSYSGIADTQYF.

CDR3 amino acids: CASSVQGAFGELFF. Here the CDR3 DNA reads TGTGCCAGCAGCGTTCAGGGGGCTTTCGGGGAGCTGTTTTTT. The V and J genes are TRBV9 and TRBJ2-2, with 8 bases lining up with TRBD1. From germline, CDR1 is SGDLS and CDR2 YYNGEE. Trimming removed 2 bases from V and 7 bases from J; junction bases left unmatched: 4. The CDR3 consists of 14 residues.

The V gene is TRBV19, the J gene TRBJ1-1; D ambiguous. The V gene's germline CDR1 is LNHDA and CDR2 SQIVND (reference sequence). This CDR3 is built from 12 residues. Trimming took 4 bases from V and 11 from J, leaving 14 bases between them. DNA for the CDR3: TGTGCCAGTAGTAACAGCCACTTCAAGGCTTTCTTT. It is translated as CASSNSHFKAFF.

The chain couples TRBV5-1 to TRBJ2-5; 8 nucleotides line up with TRBD2. Germline V gene sequence: CDR1 SGHRS, CDR2 YFSETQ. V lost 5 bases, J lost 4 bases, and 10 bases stayed unmatched. The CDR3 has 15 amino acids. DNA for the CDR3: TGCGCCAGCAGTCTTCCGGGACTAGGGGGAGAGACCCAGTACTTC. Its translation is CASSLPGLGGETQYF.

This chain connects TRBV7-3 to TRBJ2-5; the match to TRBD2 covers 9 bases. CDR1 and CDR2 from the germline V gene are SGHTA and FQGTGA. This CDR3 is 15 amino acids long. J was trimmed by 4 bases and V by 5 bases; bases with no gene match: 8. CDR3: CASSVGGGALETQYF. The CDR3 coding sequence is TGTGCCAGCAGCGTTGGCGGGGGGGCCTTAGAGACCCAGTACTTC. The full variable domain, rest sourced from reference TRBV7-3 and TRBJ2-5, is GAGVSQTPSNKVTEKGKYVELRCDPISGHTALYWYRQSLGQGPEFLIYFQGTGAADDSGLPNDRFFAVRPEGSVSTLKIQRTERGDSAVYLCASSVGGGALETQYFGPGTRLLVL.

The V and J genes are TRBV27 and TRBJ1-2; no firm D call. CDR3 length: 15 residues. The V gene's germline CDR1 is MNHEY and CDR2 SMNVEV (reference sequence). V shed 2 bases and J shed 6 bases, with 16 bases lying between them. In nucleotides, the CDR3 is TGTGCCAGCAGTTTAGCGGGAGGGTCTATGGATGGCTACACCTTC. Protein product: CASSLAGGSMDGYTF.

The chain carries TRBV28 and TRBJ1-2; D call uncertain. CDR3 length equals 13 residues. V lost 5 bases and J 4 bases, leaving 11 bases between the germline ends. Germline V CDR1 and CDR2: MDHEN, SYDVKM. This CDR3 reads CASSPQALYGYTF. The CDR3 DNA follows: TGTGCCAGCAGTCCTCAGGCTCTCTATGGCTACACCTTC.

This sequence joins TRBV5-1 and TRBJ2-3; 10 nucleotides match TRBD2. The germline V gene has CDR1 SGHRS and CDR2 YFSETQ. With V trimmed by 2 bases and J by 4 bases, 4 bases remained unmatched. This CDR3 is 15 amino acids long. The CDR3 protein is CASSLAGGPADTQYF. The CDR3 bases are TGCGCCAGCAGCTTAGCGGGAGGGCCGGCAGATACGCAGTATTTT.

The chain combines TRBV7-9 with TRBJ2-3; 11 nucleotides match TRBD1. CDR3 length: 15 amino acids. The germline V gene has CDR1 SEHNR and CDR2 FQNEAQ (reference sequence). J was trimmed by 5 bases and V by 5 bases; bases with no gene match: 6. The CDR3 DNA follows: TGTGCCAGCAGCCCTTGGACAGGGGGCAGAGATACGCAGTATTTT. It codes for CASSPWTGGRDTQYF.

CDR3 loop: CASSQDRGILTGGYTF. The CDR3 DNA reads TGCGCCAGCAGCCAAGATCGAGGGATTTTGACGGGTGGCTACACCTTC. The rearrangement joins TRBV4-3 to TRBJ1-2, with D unresolved. The CDR3 runs to 16 residues. Germline CDR1 and CDR2: LGHNA and YSLEER. The V and J ends lost 0 bases and 7 bases respectively, with 18 bases between them.

This clone was detected a few times. The rearrangement joins TRBV4-3 to TRBJ2-1; 9 nucleotides agree with TRBD2. The trim removed 1 base at V and 7 bases at J, leaving 11 bases unmatched. Germline-derived CDR1 and CDR2 are LGHNA and YSLEER. CDR3 length: 17 residues. CDR3 nucleotides: TGCGCCAGCAGCCAAGTTCTGGGACTAGCAACTCTGAATGAGCAGTTCTTC. Amino acid sequence: CASSQVLGLATLNEQFF.

This clone showed up just once. The rearrangement uses TRBV29-1 and TRBJ1-1; no clear D. There are 13 residues in the CDR3. Looked up from germline, CDR1 is SQVTM and CDR2 is ANQGSEA. Trimming stripped 4 bases from V and 1 base from J, with 10 bases between. CDR3 region: CSVGLAGNTEAFF. The CDR3 nucleotides are TGCAGCGTTGGCCTCGCCGGGAACACTGAAGCTTTCTTT.

The CDR3 spells CASSPQGTDTQYF. CDR3 nucleotides: TGTGCCAGCTCACCACAGGGGACAGATACGCAGTATTTT. V gene TRBV18 combines with J gene TRBJ2-3; possible D gene TRBD1, 5 bases. CDR3 length: 13 amino acids. CDR1 is KGHSH, CDR2 LQKENI, per germline. V gave up 1 base and J gave up 3 bases, with 5 bases separating them.

This chain uses TRBV9 with TRBJ1-2, with a tentative D call TRBD1 (5 bases). This CDR3 is 15 amino acids long. Germline-derived CDR1 and CDR2 are SGDLS and YYNGEE. V lost 0 bases to trimming and J lost 3 bases, with 12 bases between them. CDR3 protein: CASSVEAEGDYGYTF. In DNA, the CDR3 is TGTGCCAGCAGCGTAGAGGCGGAAGGGGACTATGGCTACACCTTC.